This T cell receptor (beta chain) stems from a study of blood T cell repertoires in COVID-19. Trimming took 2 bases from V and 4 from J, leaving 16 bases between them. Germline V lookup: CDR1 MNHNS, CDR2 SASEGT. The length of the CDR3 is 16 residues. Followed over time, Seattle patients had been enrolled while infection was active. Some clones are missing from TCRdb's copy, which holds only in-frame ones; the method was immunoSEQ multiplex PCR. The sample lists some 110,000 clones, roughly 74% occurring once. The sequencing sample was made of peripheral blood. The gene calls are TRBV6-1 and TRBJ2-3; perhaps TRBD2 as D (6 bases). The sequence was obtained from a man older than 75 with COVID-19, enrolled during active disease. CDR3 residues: CASSEFYLAGSDTQYF. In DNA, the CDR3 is TGTGCCAGCAGTGAATTTTATTTGGCGGGATCAGATACGCAGTATTTT.